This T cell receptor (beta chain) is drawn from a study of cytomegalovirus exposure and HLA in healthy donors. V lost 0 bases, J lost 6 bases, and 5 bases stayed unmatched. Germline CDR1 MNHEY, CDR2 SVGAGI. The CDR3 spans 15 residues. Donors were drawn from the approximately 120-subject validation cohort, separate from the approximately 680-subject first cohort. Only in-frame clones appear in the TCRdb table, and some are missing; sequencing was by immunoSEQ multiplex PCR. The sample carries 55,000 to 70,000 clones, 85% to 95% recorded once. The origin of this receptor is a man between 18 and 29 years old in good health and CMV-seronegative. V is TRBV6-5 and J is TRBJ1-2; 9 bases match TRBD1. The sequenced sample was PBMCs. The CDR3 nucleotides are TGTGCCAGCAGTTACTCGTGGGACAGGGTGAATGGCTACACCTTC. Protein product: CASSYSWDRVNGYTF.